The 30 T cell receptor beta chains reported below all come from one sample, sequenced in a study of blood T cell repertoires in COVID-19. Generated by immunoSEQ multiplex PCR, the TCRdb table keeps only in-frame clones and is missing some. The table includes 300,000 to 350,000 clones, approximately 86% detected once. Sequenced material: peripheral blood. The receptors originated from a man younger than 35 with active or convalescent COVID-19.

The chain has TRBV28 and TRBJ1-6, with 9 bases matching TRBD1. CDR3 length: 17 amino acids. Germline loops: CDR1 MDHEN, CDR2 SYDVKM. Trimming at V came to 7 bases and at J to 1 base, leaving 8 bases not matched to a gene. CDR3 in DNA: TGTGCCAGCAAAGACAGGGGGTTAAGGTCCTATAATTCACCCCTCCACTTT. This sequence encodes CASKDRGLRSYNSPLHF.

The rearrangement uses TRBV6-2 or TRBV6-3 and TRBJ2-1; TRBD1 might be the D (5 bases). The CDR3 extends over 15 amino acids. Germline V gene lookup returns CDR1 MNHEY and CDR2 SVGEGT. V lost 2 bases and J lost 2, with 10 bases in between. CDR3 in DNA: TGTGCCAGCAGTTACGGTCAGGGTCCCTACAATGAGCAGTTCTTC. Residues: CASSYGQGPYNEQFF.

The chain recombines TRBV27 with TRBJ1-4, with 12 bases fitting TRBD1. CDR1 MNHEY and CDR2 SMNVEV come from the germline V gene (reference sequence). The CDR3 is 14 amino acids. V gave up 5 bases and J gave up 10 bases; unmatched junction bases: 5. CDR3 residues: CASSPGTGGGKLFF. The CDR3 DNA follows: TGTGCCAGCAGTCCCGGGACAGGGGGCGGAAAACTGTTTTTT.

The chain couples TRBV9 to TRBJ2-5; D not resolved. The CDR3 contains 14 residues. The V and J ends lost 1 base and 5 bases respectively, with 12 bases between them. Germline assignment: CDR1 SGDLS and CDR2 YYNGEE. The CDR3 is CASSVIDAGETQYF. The CDR3 DNA reads TGTGCCAGCAGCGTAATCGACGCCGGGGAGACCCAGTACTTC. Complete variable domain (other parts from reference TRBV9 and TRBJ2-5): DSGVTQTPKHLITATGQRVTLRCSPRSGDLSVYWYQQSLDQGLQFLIQYYNGEERAKGNILERFSAQQFPDLHSELNLSSLELGDSALYFCASSVIDAGETQYFGPGTRLLVL.

The chain couples TRBV11-2 to TRBJ1-4; D remains unclear. The germline V gene has CDR1 SGHAT and CDR2 FQNNGV. This CDR3 has 14 amino acids. Trimming stripped 1 base from V and 6 bases from J, with 9 bases between. CDR3 nucleotide sequence: TGTGCCAGCAGCTTAGTTCCGAGAGATGAAAAACTGTTTTTT. Protein: CASSLVPRDEKLFF.

The chain links TRBV27 to TRBJ2-1, with 7 bases identical to TRBD2. Germline trimming cut 5 bases from V and 6 bases from J; bases unmatched to any gene: 7. The germline V gene encodes CDR1 MNHEY and CDR2 SMNVEV (reference sequence). The CDR3 extends over 14 amino acids. The CDR3, as DNA: TGTGCCAGCAGTCCCTCCGGCGGGGGCAATGAGCAGTTCTTC. This encodes CASSPSGGGNEQFF.

The genes are TRBV16 and TRBJ2-5; possibly TRBD2 for D (7 bases). Germline-derived CDR1 and CDR2 are KGHSY and FQNENV. CDR3 length: 15 residues. Between the trimmed V and J ends, which lost 4 bases and 2 bases, there was a span of 14 bases. The CDR3 reads CASSPLGGVQETQYF. The CDR3 region has the DNA TGTGCCAGCAGCCCCTTAGGGGGGGTACAAGAGACCCAGTACTTC.

The chain is built from TRBV5-6 and TRBJ1-6; 7 bases line up with TRBD1. V lost 3 bases, J lost 10 bases, and 13 bases stayed unmatched. Germline V gene sequence: CDR1 SGHDT, CDR2 YYEEEE. This CDR3 contains 16 residues. The CDR3: CASSSYSTGMSSPLHF. CDR3 sequence (DNA): TGTGCCAGCAGCTCCTATTCGACAGGGATGAGCTCACCCCTCCACTTT.

This sequence joins TRBV27 and TRBJ2-5; TRBD1 aligns across 7 bases. CDR3 length: 14 residues. The germline CDR1 and CDR2 sequences are MNHEY and SMNVEV (reference sequence). Trimming at V came to 5 bases and at J to 3 bases, leaving 6 bases not matched to a gene. CDR3 residues: CASSPQTGKETQYF. For the CDR3, the DNA is TGTGCCAGCAGTCCGCAGACAGGGAAAGAGACCCAGTACTTC.

V and J are TRBV5-3 and TRBJ1-2; TRBD1 is a possible D gene (5 bases). TRBV5-3 falls under the ORF class, with uncertain function. The length of the CDR3 is 15 residues. Deletions cut 0 bases from V and 2 bases from J, with 11 bases between. The CDR3 loop is CARSLEIPGNYGYTF. DNA for the CDR3: TGTGCCAGAAGCTTGGAAATTCCAGGGAACTATGGCTACACCTTC.

This chain uses TRBV12-3 or TRBV12-4 with TRBJ1-1; D is unresolved. This CDR3 contains 13 residues. V gave up 2 bases and J gave up 0 bases, with 4 bases separating them. The CDR3 here is CASSLILNTEAFF. CDR3 sequence (DNA): TGTGCCAGCAGTTTAATATTGAACACTGAAGCTTTCTTT.

This clone showed up just once. The genes are TRBV9 and TRBJ1-6; weak D call: TRBD1 (6 bases). Deletions cut 4 bases from V and 8 bases from J, with 13 bases between. The CDR3 length is 14 residues. The germline V gene encodes CDR1 SGDLS and CDR2 YYNGEE. The CDR3 reads CASSPTGYHSPLHF. The CDR3 DNA follows: TGTGCCAGCAGCCCAACAGGGTATCATTCACCCCTCCACTTT.

Points on this clone: Other DNA sequences in this specimen translate into the identical CDR3. This rearrangement joins TRBV4-1 to TRBJ1-1, with D hard to call. Germline V gene lookup returns CDR1 MGHRA and CDR2 YSYEKL. This CDR3 comprises 14 residues. Trimming left V 2 bases short and J 0 bases short, with 7 bases between. Here the CDR3 reads CASSQRDMNTEAFF. The DNA for the CDR3 is TGCGCCAGCAGCCAACGCGATATGAACACTGAAGCTTTCTTT.

This clone came up once. This chain links TRBV7-2 with TRBJ1-6; a possible D gene is TRBD1 (6 bases). Germline V gene data show CDR1 as SGHTA and CDR2 as FQGNSA. Deletions cut 0 bases from V and 9 bases from J, with 18 bases between. This CDR3 spans 17 amino acids. DNA of the CDR3: TGTGCCAGCAGCTTAGCCGGGGCCGGGGGGCGAGGTTCACCCCTCCACTTT. Translation gives CASSLAGAGGRGSPLHF.

CDR3 sequence: CASSFNPGRGQNYGYTF. The CDR3 DNA reads as TGTGCCAGCAGTTTCAACCCGGGCAGGGGGCAGAACTATGGCTACACCTTC. The rearrangement uses TRBV6-2 or TRBV6-3 and TRBJ1-2; TRBD1 matches at 8 bases. This CDR3 has 17 residues. V dropped 4 bases and J dropped 2; count of bases not matched to a gene: 12. CDR1 is MNHEY, CDR2 SVGEGT, per germline.

The chain uses TRBV29-1 and TRBJ2-7, with 8 bases identical to TRBD1. V shed 4 bases, J shed 2 bases, and the junction held 4 bases outside the gene matches. Germline loops: CDR1 SQVTM, CDR2 ANQGSEA. The CDR3 has 13 residues. The CDR3 DNA reads as TGCAGCGTTGGGGACAGGCTGACCTACGAGCAGTACTTC. This encodes CSVGDRLTYEQYF.

The chain joins TRBV7-6 to TRBJ2-4; 7 bases map to TRBD2. The length of the CDR3 is 16 residues. Germline CDR1 is SGHVS and CDR2 is FNYEAQ. J was trimmed by 0 bases and V by 5 bases; bases with no gene match: 7. The CDR3 DNA follows: TGTGCCAGCAGCCCCCGGGGGGATATAGCCAAAAACATTCAGTACTTC. This gives the protein CASSPRGDIAKNIQYF.

The chain recombines TRBV5-6 with TRBJ1-1, with 8 bases identical to TRBD1. Germline V gives CDR1 SGHDT, CDR2 YYEEEE. V was clipped by 4 bases and J by 2 bases; unmatched bases: 1. CDR3 length: 13 residues. CDR3 in amino acids: CASSPGGNTEAFF. For the CDR3, the DNA is TGTGCCAGCAGCCCAGGGGGCAACACTGAAGCTTTCTTT.

The gene calls are TRBV10-2 and TRBJ1-4, with D unclear. This CDR3 comprises 15 residues. Germline values: CDR1 WSHSY, CDR2 SAAADI. V was clipped by 3 bases and J by 7 bases, with 15 bases between them. CDR3 coding DNA: TGCGCCAGCAGTGATAGTCGGGGAGTAGGTGAAAAACTGTTTTTT. It is translated as CASSDSRGVGEKLFF.

The rearrangement uses TRBV27 and TRBJ2-3; possible D gene TRBD2, 5 bases. Germline assignment: CDR1 MNHEY and CDR2 SMNVEV (reference sequence). The CDR3 consists of 15 residues. Trimming removed 6 bases at V and 1 base at J, with 14 bases between. The CDR3 DNA follows: TGTGCCAGCAGAGTACTTGCGGGCCGCACAGATACGCAGTATTTT. This translates into CASRVLAGRTDTQYF.

The rearrangement uses TRBV12-3 or TRBV12-4 and TRBJ2-1; a weak D match, TRBD1 (6 bases). Trimming shortened V by 5 bases and J by 9 bases, and 14 bases separated the two germline ends. CDR3 size: 13 residues. CDR3 coding DNA: TGTGCCAGCAGTCCAGCCCCCAGGGGTGAGCAGTTCTTC. This encodes CASSPAPRGEQFF.

This clone has just one count. This chain uses TRBV11-2 with TRBJ2-7; TRBD1 matches 9 bases. The CDR3 totals 15 residues. The V segment lost 5 bases and the J segment 2 bases; nucleotides outside the gene matches: 7. Per the germline V gene, CDR1 is SGHAT and CDR2 is FQNNGV. The CDR3 spells CASSLNRDRAYEQYF. CDR3 coding DNA: TGTGCCAGCAGCCTTAACCGGGACAGGGCCTACGAGCAGTACTTC.

V gene TRBV18 combines with J gene TRBJ2-6, with D tentatively TRBD1 (5 bases). CDR3 length: 17 amino acids. Between the trimmed V and J ends, which lost 1 base and 2 bases, there was a span of 12 bases. CDR1 and CDR2 from the germline V gene are KGHSH and LQKENI. The CDR3 loop is CASSPRQGLPGANVLTF. As DNA, the CDR3 is TGTGCCAGCTCACCACGGCAGGGCTTGCCTGGGGCCAACGTCCTGACTTTC.

This chain joins TRBV10-3 and TRBJ1-3; D may be TRBD1 (5 bases). The CDR3 spans 17 residues. Germline values: CDR1 ENHRY, CDR2 SYGVKD. Trimming pared 10 bases from V and 0 bases from J, leaving 22 bases between. CDR3 DNA sequence: TGTGCCACATCAAAGGCCGGGACTTCCTACTCTGGAAACACCATATATTTT. Protein product: CATSKAGTSYSGNTIYF.

The CDR3 sequence: CASSAVPSRYEQYF. The CDR3 DNA follows: TGTGCCAGCAGCGCCGTTCCAAGCCGCTACGAGCAGTACTTC. This chain links TRBV7-3 with TRBJ2-7; D uncertain. CDR3 length equals 14 residues. In germline, CDR1 is SGHTA, CDR2 FQGTGA. Trimming took 5 bases from V and 3 from J, leaving 14 bases between them. Using reference TRBV7-3 and TRBJ2-7 for the parts outside the CDR3, the full variable domain is GAGVSQTPSNKVTEKGKYVELRCDPISGHTALYWYRQSLGQGPEFLIYFQGTGAADDSGLPNDRFFAVRPEGSVSTLKIQRTERGDSAVYLCASSAVPSRYEQYFGPGTRLTVT.

The gene calls are TRBV9 and TRBJ2-7; no firm D call. Germline CDR1 and CDR2: SGDLS and YYNGEE. There are 14 residues in the CDR3. V gave up 0 bases and J gave up 0 bases, with 7 bases separating them. CDR3 nucleotides: TGTGCCAGCAGCGTAGATCCGGTCTCCTACGAGCAGTACTTC. It specifies CASSVDPVSYEQYF.

This rearrangement joins TRBV27 to TRBJ2-1, with D possibly TRBD2 on 5 matching bases. The CDR3 runs 14 residues. Germline assignment: CDR1 MNHEY and CDR2 SMNVEV (reference sequence). Between the trimmed V and J ends, which lost 4 bases and 4 bases, there was a span of 11 bases. CDR3 protein: CASSSTLVYNEQFF. Written as DNA, the CDR3 is TGTGCCAGCAGTTCGACACTAGTTTACAATGAGCAGTTCTTC.

The J gene is TRBJ1-1, the V gene TRBV7-2; tentatively, D is TRBD1 (6 bases). V shed 2 bases and J shed 5 bases, with 9 bases lying between them. Looked up from germline, CDR1 is SGHTA and CDR2 is FQGNSA. The length of the CDR3 is 13 residues. CDR3 sequence: CASSLNRATEAFF. CDR3 nucleotide sequence: TGTGCCAGCAGCTTAAACAGGGCGACTGAAGCTTTCTTT.

The gene calls are TRBV6-5 and TRBJ2-5; 9 bases fit TRBD2. With 8 bases clipped from V and 5 bases from J, the junction kept 12 bases outside the gene matches. The CDR3 extends over 15 amino acids. The germline V gene has CDR1 MNHEY and CDR2 SVGAGI. The CDR3 DNA reads as TGTGCCAGCTTGAGAGCGGGGGGCAGCAGCGAGACCCAGTACTTC. It yields the protein CASLRAGGSSETQYF.

V gene TRBV5-1 combines with J gene TRBJ2-7, with TRBD1 matching 9 bases. CDR1 SGHRS and CDR2 YFSETQ come from the germline V gene. This CDR3 contains 14 residues. Trimming cost V 7 bases and J 5 bases; bases outside gene matches: 10. The DNA of the CDR3 is TGCGCCAGCGCCAAGGGACAGGGTGGCGACGAGCAGTACTTC. It translates to CASAKGQGGDEQYF.